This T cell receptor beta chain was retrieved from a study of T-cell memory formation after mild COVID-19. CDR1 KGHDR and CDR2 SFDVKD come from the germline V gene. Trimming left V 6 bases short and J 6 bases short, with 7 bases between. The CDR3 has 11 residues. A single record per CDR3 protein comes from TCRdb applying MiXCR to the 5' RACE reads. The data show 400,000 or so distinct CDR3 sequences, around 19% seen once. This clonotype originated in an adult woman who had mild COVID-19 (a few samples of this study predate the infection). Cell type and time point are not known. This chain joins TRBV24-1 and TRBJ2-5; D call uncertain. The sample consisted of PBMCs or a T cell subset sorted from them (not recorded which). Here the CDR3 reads CATSPWKTQYF. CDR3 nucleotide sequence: TGTGCCACCAGTCCTTGGAAGACCCAGTACTTC.